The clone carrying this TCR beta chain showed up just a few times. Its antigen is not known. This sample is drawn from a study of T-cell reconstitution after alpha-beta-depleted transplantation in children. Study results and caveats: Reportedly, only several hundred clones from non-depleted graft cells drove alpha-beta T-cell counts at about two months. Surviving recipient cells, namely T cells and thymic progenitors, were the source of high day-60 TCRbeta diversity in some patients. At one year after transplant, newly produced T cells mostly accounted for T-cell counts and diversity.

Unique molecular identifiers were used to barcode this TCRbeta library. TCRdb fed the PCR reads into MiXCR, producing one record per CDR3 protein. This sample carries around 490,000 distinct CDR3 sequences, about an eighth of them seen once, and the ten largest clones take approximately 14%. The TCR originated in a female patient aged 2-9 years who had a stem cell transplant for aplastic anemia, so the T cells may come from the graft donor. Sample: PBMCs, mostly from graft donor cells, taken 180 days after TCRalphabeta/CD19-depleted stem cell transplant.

The CDR3 nucleotides read TGTGCCAGCAGCTTAATTTTCCAGGTCGGCAATCAGCCCCAGCATTTT. It yields the protein CASSLIFQVGNQPQHF. V gene TRBV7-2 combines with J gene TRBJ1-5; D ambiguous. Germline loops: CDR1 SGHTA, CDR2 FQGNSA. The CDR3 sequence is 16 residues long. Between the trimmed V and J ends, which lost 2 bases and 2 bases, there was a span of 13 bases. The entire variable domain, with the rest obtained from reference TRBV7-2 and TRBJ1-5, is as follows: GAGVSQSPSNKVTEKGKDVELRCDPISGHTALYWYRQSLGQGLEFLIYFQGNSAPDKSGLPSDRFSAERTGGSVSTLTIQRTQQEDSAVYLCASSLIFQVGNQPQHFGDGTRLSIL.